The present T cell receptor (beta chain) was sequenced within a study of human T cells and chemical hapten exposure. TCRdb re-analysed the RACE reads in MiXCR, keeping a single row per CDR3 protein. The table shows roughly 96,000 distinct CDR3 sequences, with about 9% occurring only once. Indicated time point: patch test 2, 6 weeks after DPC sensitization. The treatment here: therapeutic diphenylcyclopropenone sensitization with weekly scalp DPC. The table lists this clonotype with a few counts. The sequenced sample was whole blood, obtained in connection with sensitization to the hapten diphenylcyclopropenone (DPC). This receptor was taken from a woman aged 40 to 49 with alopecia areata. Some clones in this sample may be carry-over from other donors' samples.

CDR3 in amino acids: CASSLGWSKNIQYF. The DNA of the CDR3 is TGTGCCAGCAGCTTAGGCTGGAGCAAAAACATTCAGTACTTC. The rearrangement joins TRBV7-2 to TRBJ2-4; D gene unclear. Per germline, CDR1 SGHTA and CDR2 FQGNSA. This CDR3 has 14 residues. V was trimmed by 1 base and J by 3 bases, leaving 7 bases between them.